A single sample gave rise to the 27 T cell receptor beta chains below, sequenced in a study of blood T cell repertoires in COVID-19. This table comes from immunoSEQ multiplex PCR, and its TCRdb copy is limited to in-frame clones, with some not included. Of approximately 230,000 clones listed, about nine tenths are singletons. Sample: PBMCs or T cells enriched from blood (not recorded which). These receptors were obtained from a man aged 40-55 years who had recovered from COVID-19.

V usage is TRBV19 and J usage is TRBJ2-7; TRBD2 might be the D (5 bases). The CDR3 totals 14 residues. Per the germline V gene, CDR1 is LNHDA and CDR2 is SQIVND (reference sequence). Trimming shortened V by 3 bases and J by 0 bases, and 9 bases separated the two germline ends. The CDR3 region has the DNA TGTGCCAGTAGTATGAGCGGCCTCTCCTACGAGCAGTACTTC. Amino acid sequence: CASSMSGLSYEQYF.

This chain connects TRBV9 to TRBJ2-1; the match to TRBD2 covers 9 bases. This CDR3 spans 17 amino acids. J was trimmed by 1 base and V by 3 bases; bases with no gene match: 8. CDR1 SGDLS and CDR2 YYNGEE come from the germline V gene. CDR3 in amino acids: CASSAPAAGGSYNEQFF. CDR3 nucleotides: TGTGCCAGCAGCGCCCCTGCAGCGGGAGGTTCCTACAATGAGCAGTTCTTC.

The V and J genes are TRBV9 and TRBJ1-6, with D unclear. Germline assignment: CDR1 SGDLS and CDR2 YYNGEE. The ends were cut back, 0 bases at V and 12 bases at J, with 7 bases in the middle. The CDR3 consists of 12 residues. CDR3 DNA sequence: TGTGCCAGCAGCGTAGAGGGAGTACCCCTCCACTTT. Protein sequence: CASSVEGVPLHF.

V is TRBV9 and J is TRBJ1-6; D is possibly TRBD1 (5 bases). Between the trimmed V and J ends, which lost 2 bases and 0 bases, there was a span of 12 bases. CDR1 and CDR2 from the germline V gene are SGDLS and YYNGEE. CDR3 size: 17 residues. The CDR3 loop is CASSVQQESSYNSPLHF. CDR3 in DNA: TGTGCCAGCAGCGTTCAACAGGAGAGCTCCTATAATTCACCCCTCCACTTT.

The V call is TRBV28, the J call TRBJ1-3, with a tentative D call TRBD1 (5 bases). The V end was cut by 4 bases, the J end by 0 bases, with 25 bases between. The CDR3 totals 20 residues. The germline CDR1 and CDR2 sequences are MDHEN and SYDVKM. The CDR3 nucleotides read TGTGCCAGCAGTTCGCTCGGCGGGGGGAGTAATCCCAACTCTGGAAACACCATATATTTT. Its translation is CASSSLGGGSNPNSGNTIYF.

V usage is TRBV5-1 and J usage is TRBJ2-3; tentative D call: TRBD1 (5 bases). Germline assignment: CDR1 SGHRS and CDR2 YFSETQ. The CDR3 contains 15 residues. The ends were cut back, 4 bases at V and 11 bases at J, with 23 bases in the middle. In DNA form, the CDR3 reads TGCGCCAGCAGCCAAGAAGGGTTGGGGCCCCCCGGGCAGTATTTT. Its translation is CASSQEGLGPPGQYF. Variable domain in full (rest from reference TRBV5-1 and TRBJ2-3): KAGVTQTPRYLIKTRGQQVTLSCSPISGHRSVSWYQQTPGQGLQFLFEYFSETQRNKGNFPGRFSGRQFSNSRSEMNVSTLELGDSALYLCASSQEGLGPPGQYFGPGTRLTVL.

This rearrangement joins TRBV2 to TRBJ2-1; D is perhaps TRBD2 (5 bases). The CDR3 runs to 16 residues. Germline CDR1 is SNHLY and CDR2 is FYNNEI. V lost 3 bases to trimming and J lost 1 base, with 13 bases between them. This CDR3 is CASSDGLERSYNEQFF. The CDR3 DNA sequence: TGTGCCAGCAGTGATGGGTTAGAGCGGTCCTACAATGAGCAGTTCTTC.

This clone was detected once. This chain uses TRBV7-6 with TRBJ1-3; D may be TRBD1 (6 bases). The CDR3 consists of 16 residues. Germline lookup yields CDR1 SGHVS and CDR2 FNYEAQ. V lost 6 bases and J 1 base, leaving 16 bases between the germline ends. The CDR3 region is CASSQGLVGSGNTIYF. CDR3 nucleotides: TGTGCCAGCAGTCAGGGGTTGGTCGGATCTGGAAACACCATATATTTT.

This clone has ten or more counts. DNA for the CDR3: TGTGCCAGCAGCCCGGAGGTCGGGATGGGAAAATCACCCCTCCACTTT. Translating it yields CASSPEVGMGKSPLHF. The rearrangement links TRBV5-6 to TRBJ1-6; D unclear. This CDR3 has 16 residues. V gave up 4 bases and J gave up 10 bases, with 21 bases separating them. Germline V CDR1 and CDR2: SGHDT, YYEEEE.

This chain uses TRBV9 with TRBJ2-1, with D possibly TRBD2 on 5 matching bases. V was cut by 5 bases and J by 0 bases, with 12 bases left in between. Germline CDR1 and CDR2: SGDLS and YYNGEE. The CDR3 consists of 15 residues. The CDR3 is CASRKAVSSYNEQFF. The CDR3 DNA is TGTGCCAGCAGGAAAGCGGTGAGCTCCTACAATGAGCAGTTCTTC.

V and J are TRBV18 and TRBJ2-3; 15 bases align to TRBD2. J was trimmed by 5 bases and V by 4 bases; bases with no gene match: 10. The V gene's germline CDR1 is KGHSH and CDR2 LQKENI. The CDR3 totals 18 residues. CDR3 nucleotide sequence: TGTGCCAGCTCACGAACCTGGACTAGCGGGAGGGCAGGAGATACGCAGTATTTT. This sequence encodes CASSRTWTSGRAGDTQYF.

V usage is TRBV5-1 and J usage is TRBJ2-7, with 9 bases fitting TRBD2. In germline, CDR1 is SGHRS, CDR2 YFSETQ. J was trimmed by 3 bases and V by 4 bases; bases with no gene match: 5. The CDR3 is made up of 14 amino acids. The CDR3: CASSLSGGLYEQYF. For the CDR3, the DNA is TGCGCCAGCAGCCTTAGCGGGGGACTCTACGAGCAGTACTTC.

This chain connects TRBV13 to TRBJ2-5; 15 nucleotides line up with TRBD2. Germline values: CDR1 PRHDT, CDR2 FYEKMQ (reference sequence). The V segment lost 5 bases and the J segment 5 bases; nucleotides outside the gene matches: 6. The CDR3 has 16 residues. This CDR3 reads CASSDGLAGGKETQYF. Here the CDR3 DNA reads TGTGCCAGCAGCGACGGACTAGCGGGAGGGAAGGAGACCCAGTACTTC.

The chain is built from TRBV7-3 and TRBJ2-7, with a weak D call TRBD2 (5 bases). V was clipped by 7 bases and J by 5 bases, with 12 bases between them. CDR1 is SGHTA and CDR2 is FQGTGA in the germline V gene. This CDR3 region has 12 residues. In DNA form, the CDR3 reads TGTGCCAGCAAACGGGGAGCTAACGAGCAGTACTTC. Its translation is CASKRGANEQYF.

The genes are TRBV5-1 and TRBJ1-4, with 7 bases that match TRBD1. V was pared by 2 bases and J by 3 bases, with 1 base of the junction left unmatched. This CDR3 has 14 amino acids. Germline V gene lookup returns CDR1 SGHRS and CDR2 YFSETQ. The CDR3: CASSFGTANEKLFF. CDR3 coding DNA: TGCGCCAGCAGCTTCGGGACAGCTAATGAAAAACTGTTTTTT. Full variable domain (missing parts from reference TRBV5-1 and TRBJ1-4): KAGVTQTPRYLIKTRGQQVTLSCSPISGHRSVSWYQQTPGQGLQFLFEYFSETQRNKGNFPGRFSGRQFSNSRSEMNVSTLELGDSALYLCASSFGTANEKLFFGSGTQLSVL.

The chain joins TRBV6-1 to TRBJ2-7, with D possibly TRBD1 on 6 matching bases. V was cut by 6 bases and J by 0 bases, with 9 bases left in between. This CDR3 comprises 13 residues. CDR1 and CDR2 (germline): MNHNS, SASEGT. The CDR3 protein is CASRGHLSYEQYF. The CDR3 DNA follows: TGTGCCAGCAGGGGACATCTCTCCTACGAGCAGTACTTC.

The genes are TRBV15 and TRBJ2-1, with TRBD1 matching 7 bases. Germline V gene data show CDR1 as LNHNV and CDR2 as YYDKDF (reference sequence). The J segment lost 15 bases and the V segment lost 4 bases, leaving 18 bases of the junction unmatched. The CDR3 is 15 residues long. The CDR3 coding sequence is TGTGCCACCAGCAACCGACGACAGGGTATCAGGACCCCGTTCTTC. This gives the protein CATSNRRQGIRTPFF.

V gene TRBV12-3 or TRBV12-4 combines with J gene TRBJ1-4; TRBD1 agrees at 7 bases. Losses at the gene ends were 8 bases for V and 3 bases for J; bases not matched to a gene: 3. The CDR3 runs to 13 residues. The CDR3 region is CASSGTANEKLFF. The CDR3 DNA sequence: TGTGCCAGCTCCGGGACAGCTAATGAAAAACTGTTTTTT.

The CDR3 loop is CASSPRDEKLFF. The CDR3 bases are TGTGCCAGTAGTCCCCGCGATGAAAAACTGTTTTTT. V and J are TRBV19 and TRBJ1-4; D gene ambiguous. The CDR3 totals 12 residues. Trimming shortened V by 5 bases and J by 6 bases, and 7 bases separated the two germline ends. Germline-derived CDR1 and CDR2 are LNHDA and SQIVND (reference sequence).

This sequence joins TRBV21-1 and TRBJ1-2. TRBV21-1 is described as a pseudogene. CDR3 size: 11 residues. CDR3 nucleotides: TGTGCCAGCAGCAAAGTAGCTGGCTACACCTTC. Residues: CASSKVAGYTF.

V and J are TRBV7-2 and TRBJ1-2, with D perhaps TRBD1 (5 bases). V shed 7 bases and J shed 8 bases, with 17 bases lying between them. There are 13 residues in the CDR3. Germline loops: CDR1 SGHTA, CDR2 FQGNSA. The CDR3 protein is CASTPEQVTGYTF. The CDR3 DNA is TGTGCCAGCACCCCGGAACAGGTCACCGGCTACACCTTC.

The CDR3 nucleotides are TGTGCCAGCAGCTCAGGACTGTACAATGAGCAGTTCTTC. Translation gives CASSSGLYNEQFF. The gene calls are TRBV7-2 and TRBJ2-1, with TRBD2 as a possible D gene (5 bases). With 4 bases removed from V and 4 bases from J, the gap between germline ends came to 8 bases. The length of the CDR3 is 13 residues. The germline V gene has CDR1 SGHTA and CDR2 FQGNSA. The full variable domain, with the rest looked up from reference TRBV7-2 and TRBJ2-1, is GAGVSQSPSNKVTEKGKDVELRCDPISGHTALYWYRQSLGQGLEFLIYFQGNSAPDKSGLPSDRFSAERTGGSVSTLTIQRTQQEDSAVYLCASSSGLYNEQFFGPGTRLTVL.

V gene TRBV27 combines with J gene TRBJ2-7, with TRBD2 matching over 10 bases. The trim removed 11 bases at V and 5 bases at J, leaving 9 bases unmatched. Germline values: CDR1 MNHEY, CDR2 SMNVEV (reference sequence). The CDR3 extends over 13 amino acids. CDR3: CAVSGRAPHEQYF. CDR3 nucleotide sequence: TGTGCCGTAAGCGGGAGGGCCCCCCACGAGCAGTACTTC.

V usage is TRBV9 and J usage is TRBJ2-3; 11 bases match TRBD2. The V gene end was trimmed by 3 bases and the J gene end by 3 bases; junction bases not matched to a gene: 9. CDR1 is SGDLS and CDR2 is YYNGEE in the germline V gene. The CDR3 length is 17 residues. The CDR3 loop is CASSASGGPGSTDTQYF. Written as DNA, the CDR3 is TGTGCCAGCAGCGCTAGCGGGGGGCCCGGTAGTACAGATACGCAGTATTTT.

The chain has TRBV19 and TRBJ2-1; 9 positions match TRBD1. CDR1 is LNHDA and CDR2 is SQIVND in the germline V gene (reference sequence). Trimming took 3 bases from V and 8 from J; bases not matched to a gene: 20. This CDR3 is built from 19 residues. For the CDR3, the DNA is TGTGCCAGTAGTATCTGGGGTCGGTGGGGAGACAGGGGGTCGGATGAGCAGTTCTTC. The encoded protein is CASSIWGRWGDRGSDEQFF.

The CDR3 nucleotides are TGCAGCGTTGAATCGATTCCCGGGTCTACCGGGGAGCTGTTTTTT. Translated, it gives CSVESIPGSTGELFF. V gene TRBV29-1 combines with J gene TRBJ2-2; D remains ambiguous. The CDR3 has 15 amino acids. In germline, CDR1 is SQVTM, CDR2 ANQGSEA. Trimming cost V 2 bases and J 5 bases, with 15 bases left between them.

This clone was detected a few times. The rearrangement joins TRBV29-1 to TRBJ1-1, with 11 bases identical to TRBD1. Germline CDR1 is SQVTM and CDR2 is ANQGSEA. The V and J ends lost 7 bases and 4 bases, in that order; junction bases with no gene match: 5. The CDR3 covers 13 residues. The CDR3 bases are TGCAGCGCTAGGACAGGGGGCGTCACTGAAGCTTTCTTT. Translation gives CSARTGGVTEAFF.